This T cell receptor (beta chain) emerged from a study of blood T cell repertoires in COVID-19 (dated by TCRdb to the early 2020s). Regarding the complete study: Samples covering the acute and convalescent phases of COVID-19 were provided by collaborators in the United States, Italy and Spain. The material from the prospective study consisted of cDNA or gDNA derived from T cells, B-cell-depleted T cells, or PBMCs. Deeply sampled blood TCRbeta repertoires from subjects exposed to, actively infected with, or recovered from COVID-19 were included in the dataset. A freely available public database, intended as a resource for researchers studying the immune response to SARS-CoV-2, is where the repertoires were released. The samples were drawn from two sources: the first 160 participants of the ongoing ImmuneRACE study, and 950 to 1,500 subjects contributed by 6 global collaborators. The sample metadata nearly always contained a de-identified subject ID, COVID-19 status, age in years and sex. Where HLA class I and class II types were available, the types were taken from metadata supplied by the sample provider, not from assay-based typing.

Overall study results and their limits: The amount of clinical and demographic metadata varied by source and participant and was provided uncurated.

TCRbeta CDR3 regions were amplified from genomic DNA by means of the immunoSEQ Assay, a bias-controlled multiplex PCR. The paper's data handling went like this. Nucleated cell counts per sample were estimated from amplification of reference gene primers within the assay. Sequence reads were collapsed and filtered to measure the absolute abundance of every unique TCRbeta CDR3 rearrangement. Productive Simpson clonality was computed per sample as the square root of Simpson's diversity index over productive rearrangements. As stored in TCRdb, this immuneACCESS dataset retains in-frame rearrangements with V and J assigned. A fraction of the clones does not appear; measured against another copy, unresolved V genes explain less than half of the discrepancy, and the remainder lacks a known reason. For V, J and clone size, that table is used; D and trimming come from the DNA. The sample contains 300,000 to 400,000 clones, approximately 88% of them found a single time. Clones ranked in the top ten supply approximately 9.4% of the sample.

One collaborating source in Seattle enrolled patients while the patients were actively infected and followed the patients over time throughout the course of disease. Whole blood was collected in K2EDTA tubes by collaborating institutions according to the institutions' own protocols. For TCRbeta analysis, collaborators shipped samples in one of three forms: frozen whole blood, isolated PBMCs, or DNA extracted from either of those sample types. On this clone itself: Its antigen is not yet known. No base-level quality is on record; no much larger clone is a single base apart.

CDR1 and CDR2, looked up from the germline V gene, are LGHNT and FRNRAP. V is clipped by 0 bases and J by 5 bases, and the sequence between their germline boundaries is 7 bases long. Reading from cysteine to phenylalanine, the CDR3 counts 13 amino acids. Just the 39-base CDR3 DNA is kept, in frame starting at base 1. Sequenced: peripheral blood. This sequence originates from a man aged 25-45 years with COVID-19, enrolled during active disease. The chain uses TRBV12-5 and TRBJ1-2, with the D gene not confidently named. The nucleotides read TGTGCTAGTGGTTTGGTCCAGTGGTATGGCTACACCTTC. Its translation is CASGLVQWYGYTF. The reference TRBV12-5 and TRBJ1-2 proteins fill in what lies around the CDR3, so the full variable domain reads DARVTQTPRHKVTEMGQEVTMRCQPILGHNTVFWYRQTMMQGLELLAYFRNRAPLDDSGMPKDRFSAEMPDATLATLKIQPSEPRDSAVYFCASGLVQWYGYTFGSGTRLTVV.